This TCR beta chain is drawn from a study of blood T cells in healthy people across ages. Notes on this clonotype: One junction end disagrees with the germline gene, perhaps due to a read error.

A sample-barcoded 5' primer and a J-beta primer mix were used in a second PCR of about 6 to 12 cycles. From the 5' RACE reads, TCRdb called clonotypes with MiXCR, one entry per CDR3 protein. There are around 1,500,000 distinct CDR3 sequences in the sample; roughly 40% occur only once, and under 8% lies in the top ten. The V gene's germline CDR1 is SGHRS and CDR2 YFSETQ. This CDR3 is 14 amino acids long. The sequence came from a woman aged 18-35 years in good health. The sequenced sample consisted of blood. The chain employs TRBV5-1 and TRBJ2-3; weak D call: TRBD2 (6 bases). The CDR3 loop is CASSAGTSTDTQYF. CDR3 nucleotides: TGTGCCAGCAGCGCCGGGACTAGCACAGATACGCAGTATTTT.